The clone carrying this T cell receptor beta chain was observed a handful of times. Its specificity is unknown. This sample stems from a study of beta chain features in type 1 diabetes. J was trimmed by 4 bases and V by 4 bases; bases with no gene match: 5. CDR3 length: 15 amino acids. The germline V gene has CDR1 SGHDN and CDR2 FVKESK. Using CD45RO/CCR7/CD25/CD127/CD95/CD27, CD4+ naive, central memory, regulatory and stem cell-like memory cells were sorted. Expressed TCRB transcripts were sequenced because the entire RNA isolate underwent reverse transcription. Sequencing used immunoSEQ multiplex PCR; TCRdb keeps in-frame clones, though not all of them. This table has about 210,000 clones, approximately 10% appearing once. Overall study findings and caveats: No resolution was reached here on whether HLA type influences TCRB rearrangement. Researchers caution that PCR might favor shorter templates, equally among patients and controls.

Sequences were obtained from central memory CD4+ T cells from blood. The TCR sequence derives from a man between 18 and 29 years old in good health. The J gene is TRBJ2-2, the V gene TRBV14, with TRBD1 matching 8 bases. Here the CDR3 reads CASSRIGQGTGELFF. The CDR3 nucleotides read TGTGCCAGCAGCCGAATAGGACAGGGCACCGGGGAGCTGTTTTTT.